The rows below give T cell receptor beta chains drawn from one sample of a study of blood T cell repertoires in COVID-19. TCRdb keeps only in-frame clones here, not all; method: immunoSEQ multiplex PCR. The sample gives 290,000 or so clones, around 86% of which show up once; 1.3% is in the top ten. The source material was peripheral blood. The source is a man aged 65 to 79 with acute or convalescent COVID-19. The CDR3 runs from the conserved cysteine through the conserved F or W. D genes are given only for firm matches. Clone size appears in some rows only: once, few, many, or a class for an expanded clone.

d_call: NA
j_call: TRBJ2-1
v_call: TRBV5-1
clone_size: NA
cdr3_nt: TGCGCCAGCAGCTTAGCGGTCGAGCAGTTCTTC
cdr3_aa: CASSLAVEQFF

d_call: TRBD2
j_call: TRBJ2-7
v_call: TRBV7-9
clone_size: NA
cdr3_nt: TGTGCCAGCAGCTTAGAACTAGCGGGAGGTGGGGAGCAGTACTTC
cdr3_aa: CASSLELAGGGEQYF

d_call: NA
j_call: TRBJ2-2
v_call: TRBV7-9
clone_size: NA
cdr3_nt: TGTGCCAGCAGCGGGGGGAGCGCGAACACCGGGGAGCTGTTTTTT
cdr3_aa: CASSGGSANTGELFF

d_call: TRBD2
j_call: TRBJ2-5
v_call: TRBV4-1
clone_size: NA
cdr3_nt: TGCGCCAGCAGCCAAGAGCGTGGTAGCGGGGTTGGGGAGACCCAGTACTTC
cdr3_aa: CASSQERGSGVGETQYF

d_call: NA
j_call: TRBJ2-1
v_call: TRBV25-1
clone_size: NA
cdr3_nt: TGTGCCAGCCGTCCGGGGAGACAGGAGAGCAATGAGCAGTTCTTC
cdr3_aa: CASRPGRQESNEQFF

d_call: TRBD2
j_call: TRBJ2-3
v_call: TRBV10-3
clone_size: NA
cdr3_nt: TGTGCCATCACCAGAGGGGCGGGAGAGCATACGCAGTATTTT
cdr3_aa: CAITRGAGEHTQYF

d_call: TRBD2
j_call: TRBJ2-7
v_call: TRBV11-2
clone_size: NA
cdr3_nt: TGTGCCAGCAGCTTAGCGATAGCGGGAGGTTACTCCTACGAGCAGTACTTC
cdr3_aa: CASSLAIAGGYSYEQYF

d_call: NA
j_call: TRBJ2-1
v_call: TRBV25-1
clone_size: once
cdr3_nt: TGTGCCAGCAGTCCGGGTTACAATGAGCAGTTCTTC
cdr3_aa: CASSPGYNEQFF

d_call: TRBD2
j_call: TRBJ2-1
v_call: TRBV9
clone_size: NA
cdr3_nt: TGTGCCAGCAGCGTAGGAAGACTAGCGGGAAACAATGAGCAGTTCTTC
cdr3_aa: CASSVGRLAGNNEQFF

d_call: TRBD2
j_call: TRBJ2-5
v_call: TRBV19
clone_size: once
cdr3_nt: TGTGCCAGTAGTAGGGGGGGTAGTTACCAAGAGACCCAGTACTTC
cdr3_aa: CASSRGGSYQETQYF

d_call: NA
j_call: TRBJ2-2
v_call: TRBV5-1
clone_size: few
cdr3_nt: TGCGCCAGCAGCTCGTCCACTAACACCGGGGAGCTGTTTTTT
cdr3_aa: CASSSSTNTGELFF

d_call: TRBD2
j_call: TRBJ2-7
v_call: TRBV18
clone_size: NA
cdr3_nt: TGTGCCAGCTCACCGACTAGCGGGGCGTCTATCGAGCAGTACTTC
cdr3_aa: CASSPTSGASIEQYF

d_call: NA
j_call: TRBJ2-5
v_call: TRBV4-3
clone_size: NA
cdr3_nt: TGCGCCAGCAGCCAAGACTCGTTCCAAGAGACCCAGTACTTC
cdr3_aa: CASSQDSFQETQYF

d_call: NA
j_call: TRBJ1-4
v_call: TRBV7-9
clone_size: NA
cdr3_nt: TGTGCCAGCAGCTCCGACAGGTCAAATGAAAAACTGTTTTTT
cdr3_aa: CASSSDRSNEKLFF

d_call: NA
j_call: TRBJ2-5
v_call: TRBV4-3
clone_size: NA
cdr3_nt: TGCGCCAGCAGCCAAGACCGACTTACGACGGCGACCCAGTACTTC
cdr3_aa: CASSQDRLTTATQYF

d_call: TRBD2
j_call: TRBJ2-2
v_call: TRBV7-2
clone_size: NA
cdr3_nt: TGTGCCAGCAGCCGGGGGACTAGCCTGAACACCGGGGAGCTGTTTTTT
cdr3_aa: CASSRGTSLNTGELFF

d_call: NA
j_call: TRBJ2-5
v_call: TRBV6-1
clone_size: NA
cdr3_nt: TGTGCCAGCAGTGACCAGGTGACGCTGGCGGAGACCCAGTACTTC
cdr3_aa: CASSDQVTLAETQYF

d_call: NA
j_call: TRBJ2-7
v_call: TRBV5-6
clone_size: NA
cdr3_nt: TGTGCCAGCAGCGTTTCAGGGTACGAGCAGTACTTC
cdr3_aa: CASSVSGYEQYF

d_call: NA
j_call: TRBJ2-3
v_call: TRBV21-1
clone_size: NA
cdr3_nt: TGTGCCAGCAGCAAAGACAACGGGAGCACAGATACGCAGTATTTT
cdr3_aa: CASSKDNGSTDTQYF

d_call: TRBD1
j_call: TRBJ2-5
v_call: TRBV5-6
clone_size: NA
cdr3_nt: TGTGCCAGCAGCCTCGACAGGGGCGAAGAGACCCAGTACTTC
cdr3_aa: CASSLDRGEETQYF

d_call: TRBD2
j_call: TRBJ2-1
v_call: TRBV4-2
clone_size: NA
cdr3_nt: TGTGCCAGCAGCCAAGCTACTAGCGGGCCATGGGATGAGCAGTTCTTC
cdr3_aa: CASSQATSGPWDEQFF

d_call: NA
j_call: TRBJ1-5
v_call: TRBV6-5
clone_size: NA
cdr3_nt: TGTGCCAGCAGTTTGGGCGTCAGTCAGCCCCAGCATTTT
cdr3_aa: CASSLGVSQPQHF

d_call: NA
j_call: TRBJ1-2
v_call: TRBV28
clone_size: once
cdr3_nt: TGTGCCAGCAGTTCCCATCCGGGGAAGGGTAGTGGCCTTGGACGCTACACCTTC
cdr3_aa: CASSSHPGKGSGLGRYTF

d_call: TRBD2
j_call: TRBJ2-4
v_call: TRBV28
clone_size: once
cdr3_nt: TGTGCCAGCAGTAGACCGATGGGTGGCGGGGGAGCCAAAAACATTCAGTACTTC
cdr3_aa: CASSRPMGGGGAKNIQYF

d_call: NA
j_call: TRBJ1-2
v_call: TRBV12-3/TRBV12-4
clone_size: NA
cdr3_nt: TGTGCCAGCACCCAGGACAGAGCCTATGGCTACACCTTC
cdr3_aa: CASTQDRAYGYTF

d_call: NA
j_call: TRBJ2-5
v_call: TRBV3-1/TRBV3-2
clone_size: NA
cdr3_nt: TGTGCCAGCAGCCAAGTAGATGCAGGGCTCGGGGAGACCCAGTACTTC
cdr3_aa: CASSQVDAGLGETQYF

d_call: NA
j_call: TRBJ1-5
v_call: TRBV3-1/TRBV3-2
clone_size: NA
cdr3_nt: TGTGCCAGCAGCCAAACAGAGTATCAGCCCCAGCATTTT
cdr3_aa: CASSQTEYQPQHF

d_call: TRBD2
j_call: TRBJ2-7
v_call: TRBV7-2
clone_size: NA
cdr3_nt: TGTGCCAGCAGCTTAGACGGAGTACTGCGGGAGGGCTACGAGCAGTACTTC
cdr3_aa: CASSLDGVLREGYEQYF

d_call: NA
j_call: TRBJ2-7
v_call: TRBV18
clone_size: few
cdr3_nt: TGTGCCAGCTCACTTTACAGTTCCTACGAGCAGTACTTC
cdr3_aa: CASSLYSSYEQYF